Below, 10 T cell receptor beta chains from the same sample are listed, as sequenced in a study of T cells in localized non-small cell lung cancer. Clones were read by immunoSEQ multiplex PCR, and TCRdb kept only the in-frame ones, dropping some. The table records 30,000 to 35,000 clones, 88% of them present only once. Material: peripheral blood, obtained before any cancer treatment. Every receptor here comes from a woman aged 40-70 years with stage I lung adenocarcinoma.

This sequence joins TRBV27 and TRBJ2-5, with 8 nucleotides matching TRBD2. J lost 1 base, V lost 2 bases, and 6 bases had no gene match. This CDR3 is 16 amino acids long. Germline V lookup: CDR1 MNHEY, CDR2 SMNVEV (reference sequence). CDR3 nucleotides: TGTGCCAGCAGTTTAAATTGGCGGGGGGCCCAAGAGACCCAGTACTTC. Its protein is CASSLNWRGAQETQYF.

This clone was recorded only once. The CDR3 sequence: CSVEDRLRPGRSGANVLTF. The CDR3 region has the DNA TGCAGCGTTGAAGATAGGCTAAGGCCCGGACGCTCTGGGGCCAACGTCCTGACTTTC. This chain links TRBV29-1 with TRBJ2-6, with D uncertain. Germline lookup yields CDR1 SQVTM and CDR2 ANQGSEA. This CDR3 is built from 19 residues. V was cut by 0 bases and J by 0 bases, with 18 bases left in between.

The chain links TRBV30 to TRBJ2-3; 7 positions agree with TRBD1. Germline trimming cut 5 bases from V and 5 bases from J; bases unmatched to any gene: 10. CDR1 and CDR2 (germline): GTSNPN, SVGIG (reference sequence). The CDR3 runs 14 residues. The chain's CDR3 is CAWWRGGQGDTQYF. The CDR3 region has the DNA TGTGCCTGGTGGAGAGGGGGCCAGGGAGATACGCAGTATTTT.

Of note for this clone: Its ends do not fully match the called genes, so a read error is possible. The chain combines TRBV29-1 with TRBJ2-7, with D possibly matching TRBD1 (6 bases). CDR1 SQVTM and CDR2 ANQGSEA come from the germline V gene. The CDR3 is made up of 13 amino acids. This chain's CDR3 is CSAERQDSYEQYF. As DNA, the CDR3 is TGCAGCGCTGAAAGACAGGATTCCTACGAGCAGTACTTC.

The sample holds one count of this clone. This chain joins TRBV5-3 and TRBJ2-1; D tentatively reads TRBD1 or TRBD2 (5 bases each). TRBV5-3 is classed as an ORF, of uncertain function. Trimming removed 4 bases at V and 4 bases at J, with 15 bases between. This CDR3 has 15 residues. The CDR3 here is CARSEPGPEYNEQFF. The CDR3 region has the DNA TGTGCCAGAAGCGAACCGGGACCGGAATACAATGAGCAGTTCTTC.

V is TRBV7-9 and J is TRBJ2-1, with D maybe TRBD1 (8 bases). CDR1 is SEHNR, CDR2 FQNEAQ, per germline (reference sequence). V was clipped by 5 bases and J by 5 bases, with 19 bases between them. The length of the CDR3 is 16 residues. DNA of the CDR3: TGTGCCAGCAGCCAGCCGTCGGGGGGACAGGACAATGAGCAGTTCTTC. Its protein product is CASSQPSGGQDNEQFF.

V is TRBV6-1 and J is TRBJ2-4; the D gene is possibly TRBD1 (6 bases). Trimming stripped 3 bases from V and 0 bases from J, with 12 bases between. Germline V gene sequence: CDR1 MNHNS, CDR2 SASEGT. The CDR3 has 16 residues. In DNA form, the CDR3 reads TGTGCCAGCAGTGACTGGACAGTCCTAGCCAAAAACATTCAGTACTTC. It encodes CASSDWTVLAKNIQYF.

The chain employs TRBV5-1 and TRBJ2-5; D is perhaps TRBD2 (5 bases). The CDR3 covers 14 residues. Trimming took off 1 base at V and 2 bases at J, with 9 bases between the two ends. Germline V gene sequence: CDR1 SGHRS, CDR2 YFSETQ. For the CDR3, the DNA is TGCGCCAGCAGCTTGTCTTCGGGGCAAGAGACCCAGTACTTC. Amino acids: CASSLSSGQETQYF.

The chain employs TRBV13 and TRBJ1-1; D not resolved. Germline lookup yields CDR1 PRHDT and CDR2 FYEKMQ (reference sequence). This CDR3 region has 14 residues. Trimming left V 3 bases short and J 6 bases short, with 14 bases between. The CDR3: CASSFFSRSSEAFF. The CDR3 coding sequence is TGTGCCAGCAGCTTCTTCTCTAGATCGTCTGAAGCTTTCTTT.

The chain couples TRBV19 to TRBJ2-7; 9 bases are shared with TRBD1. With 6 bases clipped from V and 3 bases from J, the junction kept 6 bases outside the gene matches. The CDR3 totals 14 residues. Germline assignment: CDR1 LNHDA and CDR2 SQIVND (reference sequence). In DNA, the CDR3 is TGTGCCAGTAGATCGACAGGGGGGAACTACGAGCAGTACTTC. It encodes CASRSTGGNYEQYF.